This passage covers 31 T cell receptor beta chains from one sample sequenced in a study of blood T cell repertoires in COVID-19. The assay was immunoSEQ multiplex PCR, and TCRdb's table has in-frame clones only and misses some. The sample lists around 250,000 clones; roughly 88% were seen once. The sample taken for sequencing was peripheral blood. The receptors were sampled from a man younger than 40 who had recovered from COVID-19.

CDR3 bases: TGTGCCAGCAGCGCGGGCCCGGGACAGTATAATTCACCCCTCCACTTT. The encoded protein is CASSAGPGQYNSPLHF. The chain is built from TRBV5-4 and TRBJ1-6, with 7 positions matching TRBD1. Germline loops: CDR1 SGHNT, CDR2 YYREEE (reference sequence). CDR3 length equals 16 residues. V shed 4 bases and J 4 bases; nucleotides not matched to a gene: 8.

This clone was found a few times. The chain links TRBV6-1 to TRBJ1-6; D is possibly TRBD1 (5 bases). The CDR3 spans 15 residues. Trimming left V 2 bases short and J 7 bases short, with 12 bases between. The germline CDR1 and CDR2 sequences are MNHNS and SASEGT. As DNA, the CDR3 is TGTGCCAGCAGTGAATCGGCAGGGAACAATTCACCCCTCCACTTT. Amino acid sequence: CASSESAGNNSPLHF.

The rearrangement links TRBV4-1 to TRBJ2-1; no reliable D call. Trimming cost V 0 bases and J 7 bases, with 16 bases left between them. Germline V gene sequence: CDR1 MGHRA, CDR2 YSYEKL. The CDR3 consists of 16 residues. CDR3 nucleotides: TGCGCCAGCAGCCAAGATCGAAGAGTCCAGAGGAATGAGCAGTTCTTC. Its translation is CASSQDRRVQRNEQFF.

This clone appeared once. This chain uses TRBV6-2 or TRBV6-3 with TRBJ1-6, with D tentatively TRBD1 (6 bases). The CDR3 loop spans 19 amino acids. Germline CDR1 MNHEY, CDR2 SVGEGT. Trimming cost V 4 bases and J 10 bases, with 29 bases left between them. The DNA of the CDR3 is TGTGCCAGCAGTTTCCCTCTACCCCTTCAGACAGGATCCAGATCACCCCTCCACTTT. This sequence encodes CASSFPLPLQTGSRSPLHF.

The chain has TRBV5-6 and TRBJ1-5, with 9 bases identical to TRBD1. Germline CDR1 is SGHDT and CDR2 is YYEEEE. The V segment lost 4 bases and the J segment 6 bases; nucleotides outside the gene matches: 5. The CDR3 extends over 14 amino acids. CDR3: CASSVGQGIQPQHF. Written as DNA, the CDR3 is TGTGCCAGCAGCGTGGGACAGGGAATTCAGCCCCAGCATTTT.

V usage is TRBV5-1 and J usage is TRBJ1-1; perhaps TRBD1 as D (5 bases). The CDR3 length is 14 residues. The V gene lost 2 bases and the J gene lost 4 bases, with 12 bases spanning the gap. CDR1 is SGHRS and CDR2 is YFSETQ in the germline V gene. This CDR3 is CASSFYQGGTEAFF. The CDR3, as DNA: TGCGCCAGCAGCTTTTATCAGGGAGGCACTGAAGCTTTCTTT.

The rearrangement links TRBV9 to TRBJ2-7, with TRBD1 matching 7 bases. V gave up 3 bases and J gave up 0 bases; unmatched junction bases: 6. This CDR3 has 15 residues. From germline, CDR1 is SGDLS and CDR2 YYNGEE. The CDR3 here is CASSATGVPSYEQYF. In DNA, the CDR3 is TGTGCCAGCAGCGCCACAGGGGTCCCCTCCTACGAGCAGTACTTC.

The chain joins TRBV5-4 to TRBJ1-1; no firm D call. The CDR3 spans 13 residues. Germline lookup yields CDR1 SGHNT and CDR2 YYREEE (reference sequence). The germline V and J ends were trimmed by 1 base and 13 bases, with 17 bases remaining between them. This CDR3 is CASSLNPTTPGFF. CDR3 nucleotide sequence: TGTGCCAGCAGCTTGAATCCAACGACACCAGGTTTCTTT. The entire variable domain, with the rest obtained from reference TRBV5-4 and TRBJ1-1, is as follows: ETGVTQSPTHLIKTRGQQVTLRCSSQSGHNTVSWYQQALGQGPQFIFQYYREEENGRGNFPPRFSGLQFPNYSSELNVNALELDDSALYLCASSLNPTTPGFFGQGTRLTVV.

The gene calls are TRBV7-2 and TRBJ2-2; tentatively, D is TRBD1 (6 bases). The CDR3 has 16 residues. Trimming cost V 5 bases and J 4 bases, with 17 bases left between them. Germline CDR1 reads SGHTA; CDR2 reads FQGNSA. In nucleotides, the CDR3 is TGTGCCAGCAGCCTTAGGTTGGGGGCTATCACCGGGGAGCTGTTTTTT. Its protein product is CASSLRLGAITGELFF.

V usage is TRBV19 and J usage is TRBJ1-5; no clear D gene. Trimming shortened V by 8 bases and J by 2 bases, and 10 bases separated the two germline ends. The CDR3 totals 13 residues. The germline V gene encodes CDR1 LNHDA and CDR2 SQIVND (reference sequence). The CDR3 DNA sequence: TGTGCCAGTTCGGTACTAGGCAATCAGCCCCAGCATTTT. Translation gives CASSVLGNQPQHF.

This chain connects TRBV6-4 to TRBJ2-1; 9 nucleotides align to TRBD2. The CDR3 is 15 amino acids. The V gene's germline CDR1 is MRHNA and CDR2 SNTAGT. The V and J ends lost 5 bases and 0 bases, in that order; junction bases with no gene match: 2. CDR3 nucleotides: TGTGCCAGCAGTTTTAGCGGGGGCTCCTACAATGAGCAGTTCTTC. Its protein is CASSFSGGSYNEQFF.

The genes are TRBV3-1 (or the pseudogene TRBV3-2) and TRBJ2-7; the D is unclear. CDR1 is LGHDT and CDR2 is YNNKEL in the germline V gene (reference sequence). Trimming stripped 0 bases from V and 3 bases from J, with 18 bases between. The CDR3 loop spans 17 amino acids. CDR3 in DNA: TGTGCCAGCAGCCAAGATTCGGTGAACAGTTTCAACTACGAGCAGTACTTC. This translates into CASSQDSVNSFNYEQYF.

J is TRBJ1-1 and V is TRBV19; D remains ambiguous. This CDR3 spans 11 amino acids. V lost 8 bases to trimming and J lost 2 bases, with 6 bases between them. CDR1 LNHDA and CDR2 SQIVND come from the germline V gene (reference sequence). In DNA, the CDR3 is TGTGCCAGTGTATTCAACACTGAAGCTTTCTTT. Translated, it gives CASVFNTEAFF.

V is TRBV4-3 and J is TRBJ1-2; possible D gene TRBD1, 5 bases. The ends were cut back, 5 bases at V and 1 base at J, with 17 bases in the middle. The germline gives CDR1 LGHNA, CDR2 YSLEER. The CDR3 has 16 amino acids. This CDR3 is CASSFQGAQVNYGYTF. As DNA, the CDR3 is TGCGCCAGCAGCTTCCAAGGGGCCCAGGTTAACTATGGCTACACCTTC.

The sample holds one count of this clone. The V and J genes are TRBV6-5 and TRBJ2-7; the match to TRBD1 covers 7 bases. Germline V gene lookup returns CDR1 MNHEY and CDR2 SVGAGI. V lost 2 bases and J lost 7; bases outside the gene matches: 14. The CDR3 is 16 amino acids. CDR3 coding DNA: TGTGCCAGCAGTTACCATCTTGGACAGGCCCAACTGGAGCAGTACTTC. Protein product: CASSYHLGQAQLEQYF.

This rearrangement joins TRBV5-1 to TRBJ2-3, with D possibly TRBD2 on 6 matching bases. CDR1 and CDR2 from the germline V gene are SGHRS and YFSETQ. The V and J ends lost 8 bases and 3 bases respectively, with 22 bases between them. This CDR3 has 16 residues. The CDR3 DNA reads as TGCGCCAGTCTGTTGGAGGGGAGGAAATTAACAGATACGCAGTATTTT. It encodes CASLLEGRKLTDTQYF.

This clone was picked up a small number of times. The chain links TRBV25-1 to TRBJ2-1, with D maybe TRBD2 (5 bases). Germline V lookup: CDR1 MGHDK, CDR2 SYGVNS. The CDR3 contains 15 residues. Trimming pared 2 bases from V and 2 bases from J, leaving 10 bases between. CDR3 residues: CASSEDQRPYNEQFF. For the CDR3, the DNA is TGTGCCAGCAGTGAAGACCAGCGGCCCTACAATGAGCAGTTCTTC.

J is TRBJ1-5 and V is TRBV6-2 or TRBV6-3; TRBD1 matches 10 bases. Losses at the gene ends were 6 bases for V and 0 bases for J; bases not matched to a gene: 14. The CDR3 runs to 19 residues. Germline V CDR1 and CDR2: MNHEY, SVGEGT. CDR3 nucleotide sequence: TGTGCCAGCAGCCATCCTCAGGACAGGGGGTCATATAGCAATCAGCCCCAGCATTTT. Protein: CASSHPQDRGSYSNQPQHF.

The chain uses TRBV7-9 and TRBJ2-1; TRBD2 matches at 14 bases. Germline-derived CDR1 and CDR2 are SEHNR and FQNEAQ (reference sequence). Germline trimming cut 5 bases from V and 3 bases from J; bases unmatched to any gene: 3. This CDR3 contains 16 residues. The CDR3 coding sequence is TGTGCCAGCAGCGGGACTAGCGGGGGCAACTACAATGAGCAGTTCTTC. Its translation is CASSGTSGGNYNEQFF.

The chain carries TRBV20-1 and TRBJ1-2; tentatively, D is TRBD1 (5 bases). Germline V gene data show CDR1 as DFQATT and CDR2 as SNEGSKA (reference sequence). The CDR3 length is 11 residues. V was cut by 3 bases and J by 11 bases, with 13 bases left in between. DNA for the CDR3: TGCAGTGCTAGCCCAGGGATGGGATACACCTTC. Translation: CSASPGMGYTF.

This chain joins TRBV5-1 and TRBJ2-5; tentatively, D is TRBD1 (5 bases). The V end was cut by 1 base, the J end by 1 base, with 8 bases between. The CDR3 runs 14 residues. Germline assignment: CDR1 SGHRS and CDR2 YFSETQ. The CDR3 reads CASSLRQIQETQYF. CDR3 bases: TGCGCCAGCAGCTTGAGACAGATCCAAGAGACCCAGTACTTC.

Here the CDR3 DNA reads TGTGCCAGCATCTGGACAGGGGGACCCTACGAGCAGTACTTC. Translated: CASIWTGGPYEQYF. V usage is TRBV2 and J usage is TRBJ2-7; 10 nucleotides align to TRBD1. Germline CDR1 is SNHLY and CDR2 is FYNNEI. This CDR3 contains 14 residues. V dropped 7 bases and J dropped 2; count of bases not matched to a gene: 5.

V and J are TRBV2 and TRBJ2-5, with a possible D match to TRBD1 (6 bases). The CDR3 runs 15 residues. CDR1 and CDR2 from the germline V gene are SNHLY and FYNNEI. V lost 2 bases, J lost 5 bases, and 15 bases lay in between. CDR3 region: CASSESGVRGETQYF. In DNA, the CDR3 is TGTGCCAGCAGTGAATCAGGGGTGCGAGGGGAGACCCAGTACTTC.

This clone was observed a handful of times. The chain combines TRBV7-2 with TRBJ1-6; D uncertain. The CDR3 loop spans 15 amino acids. Per the germline V gene, CDR1 is SGHTA and CDR2 is FQGNSA. Trimming removed 5 bases from V and 8 bases from J, with 16 bases in between. CDR3: CASSQRTLLDSPLHF. CDR3 DNA: TGTGCCAGCAGCCAGCGTACCCTACTCGATTCACCCCTCCACTTT.

The chain has TRBV5-4 and TRBJ1-1, with a weak D call TRBD1 (5 bases). The CDR3 covers 15 residues. CDR1 is SGHNT, CDR2 YYREEE, per germline (reference sequence). Trimming took 2 bases from V and 5 from J, leaving 16 bases between them. CDR3 coding DNA: TGTGCCAGCAGCTTTGGGGGAGGGCTCGAGACTGAAGCTTTCTTT. Its translation: CASSFGGGLETEAFF. Complete variable domain (other parts from reference TRBV5-4 and TRBJ1-1): ETGVTQSPTHLIKTRGQQVTLRCSSQSGHNTVSWYQQALGQGPQFIFQYYREEENGRGNFPPRFSGLQFPNYSSELNVNALELDDSALYLCASSFGGGLETEAFFGQGTRLTVV.

This clone was observed a few times. J is TRBJ1-2 and V is TRBV6-5; the match to TRBD1 covers 7 bases. Germline CDR1 is MNHEY and CDR2 is SVGAGI. With 6 bases clipped from V and 8 bases from J, the junction kept 9 bases outside the gene matches. This CDR3 has 13 residues. The CDR3 spells CASSQTGFDGYTF. The CDR3 DNA sequence: TGTGCCAGCAGCCAGACAGGGTTTGACGGCTACACCTTC.

The chain is built from TRBV6-5 and TRBJ1-6; 7 bases align to TRBD1. CDR3 length equals 16 residues. Germline assignment: CDR1 MNHEY and CDR2 SVGAGI. The J segment lost 8 bases and the V segment lost 2 bases, leaving 9 bases of the junction unmatched. Written as DNA, the CDR3 is TGTGCCAGCAGTTACGGCGGACAGGTGGGGTATTCACCCCTCCACTTT. The encoded protein is CASSYGGQVGYSPLHF.

Regarding this clone: This specimen includes other DNA sequences encoding the same CDR3. This rearrangement joins TRBV19 to TRBJ1-1; D not certain. This CDR3 has 16 residues. Trimming removed 2 bases at V and 0 bases at J, with 13 bases between. CDR1 is LNHDA and CDR2 is SQIVND in the germline V gene (reference sequence). This chain's CDR3 is CASSIRPAIMNTEAFF. The CDR3 coding sequence is TGTGCCAGTAGTATACGCCCAGCGATCATGAACACTGAAGCTTTCTTT.

The chain recombines TRBV6-5 with TRBJ1-5, with a tentative D call TRBD1 (6 bases). Germline V gene data show CDR1 as MNHEY and CDR2 as SVGAGI. CDR3 length: 14 amino acids. Deletions cut 6 bases from V and 6 bases from J, with 15 bases between. CDR3 in DNA: TGTGCCAGCAGAGCAGGGGCGGGGGGTCAGCCCCAGCATTTT. It specifies CASRAGAGGQPQHF.

This sequence joins TRBV3-1 (or the pseudogene TRBV3-2) and TRBJ1-4; 11 bases agree with TRBD1. Germline CDR1 is LGHDT and CDR2 is YNNKEL (reference sequence). The junction had 4 bases not matched to a gene; V was cut back by 8 bases and J by 8 bases. This CDR3 has 13 amino acids. The CDR3 loop is CASGQGAREKLFF. CDR3 DNA: TGTGCCAGCGGACAGGGGGCCAGGGAAAAACTGTTTTTT.

The chain combines TRBV19 with TRBJ1-3; possibly TRBD1 for D (6 bases). Per the germline V gene, CDR1 is LNHDA and CDR2 is SQIVND (reference sequence). V dropped 5 bases and J dropped 0 bases, with 11 bases sitting between them. The CDR3 sequence is 15 residues long. For the CDR3, the DNA is TGTGCCAGTAGTCTCCGGGACACCTCTGGAAACACCATATATTTT. Its protein product is CASSLRDTSGNTIYF. The full variable domain, rest sourced from reference TRBV19 and TRBJ1-3, is DGGITQSPKYLFRKEGQNVTLSCEQNLNHDAMYWYRQDPGQGLRLIYYSQIVNDFQKGDIAEGYSVSREKKESFPLTVTSAQKNPTAFYLCASSLRDTSGNTIYFGEGSWLTVV.